One and the same sample provided the 26 T cell receptor beta chains below, sequenced in a study of CD8 T cells in Susac syndrome. RNA, at about 0.5 to 1 ug, was reverse transcribed with random hexamers. Via MiXCR, TCRdb re-called the immunoSEQ multiplex PCR reads, giving one row per CDR3 protein. The sample holds 140,000 or so distinct CDR3 sequences, 95% seen once. Sequencing was performed on CD4+ T cells from PBMCs. These receptors were obtained from a human donor with Susac syndrome.

The chain carries TRBV7-2 and TRBJ1-4; D not resolved. The V end lost 5 bases, the J end lost 7 bases, and 14 bases lay between the germline ends. In germline, CDR1 is SGHTA, CDR2 FQGNSA. This CDR3 has 14 residues. In DNA form, the CDR3 reads TGTGCCAGCAGCGTTCCGTCGCTTGGTGAAAAACTGTTTTTT. Translation: CASSVPSLGEKLFF.

V is TRBV28 and J is TRBJ2-3; TRBD1 is a possible D gene (5 bases). V shed 8 bases and J shed 3 bases, with 18 bases lying between them. The CDR3 runs 15 residues. The V gene's germline CDR1 is MDHEN and CDR2 SYDVKM. The CDR3 loop is CASASRARGTDTQYF. The CDR3 bases are TGTGCCAGCGCCTCCAGGGCCCGAGGTACAGATACGCAGTATTTT.

This clonotype was counted a single time. The chain couples TRBV5-1 to TRBJ1-1; D remains ambiguous. With 0 bases removed from V and 7 bases from J, the gap between germline ends came to 13 bases. CDR1 is SGHRS, CDR2 YFSETQ, per germline. The CDR3 contains 14 residues. This CDR3 is CASSLELGFGEAFF. The CDR3 DNA sequence: TGCGCCAGCAGCTTGGAGTTGGGCTTCGGTGAAGCTTTCTTT.

The chain joins TRBV9 to TRBJ2-2; D is undetermined. Germline V lookup: CDR1 SGDLS, CDR2 YYNGEE. Deletions cut 3 bases from V and 4 bases from J, with 10 bases between. The CDR3 is 14 residues long. The chain's CDR3 is CASSGRLGTGELFF. The DNA for the CDR3 is TGTGCCAGCAGCGGGCGACTTGGCACCGGGGAGCTGTTTTTT.

The sample holds one count of this clonotype. The rearrangement uses TRBV28 and TRBJ2-3, with D perhaps TRBD1 (5 bases). Trimming removed 4 bases from V and 7 bases from J, with 9 bases in between. This CDR3 region has 12 residues. Germline loops: CDR1 MDHEN, CDR2 SYDVKM. For the CDR3, the DNA is TGTGCCAGCAGTTCCCAGGGCTATACGCAGTATTTT. Its translation is CASSSQGYTQYF.

This clonotype was detected once. The genes are TRBV5-1 and TRBJ2-5; D uncertain. Germline values: CDR1 SGHRS, CDR2 YFSETQ. The V end lost 0 bases, the J end lost 1 base, and 7 bases lay between the germline ends. The CDR3 length is 14 residues. DNA of the CDR3: TGCGCCAGCAGCTTGGAGACAAGCCAAGAGACCCAGTACTTC. This codes for CASSLETSQETQYF.

The chain has TRBV6-5 and TRBJ1-3; D ambiguous. The CDR3 sequence is 14 residues long. V was pared by 7 bases and J by 4 bases, with 14 bases between. Germline values: CDR1 MNHEY, CDR2 SVGAGI. The CDR3 loop reads CASIDAAGGNTIYF. CDR3 bases: TGTGCCAGCATAGACGCGGCGGGGGGAAACACCATATATTTT.

The chain employs TRBV5-1 and TRBJ2-2; the D call may be TRBD1 or TRBD2 (6 bases each). V lost 4 bases and J lost 3, with 13 bases in between. Germline V CDR1 and CDR2: SGHRS, YFSETQ. The CDR3 has 15 amino acids. The CDR3 sequence is CASSQRGADTGELFF. CDR3 coding DNA: TGCGCCAGCAGCCAAAGGGGGGCGGACACCGGGGAGCTGTTTTTT. Full variable domain (missing parts from reference TRBV5-1 and TRBJ2-2): KAGVTQTPRYLIKTRGQQVTLSCSPISGHRSVSWYQQTPGQGLQFLFEYFSETQRNKGNFPGRFSGRQFSNSRSEMNVSTLELGDSALYLCASSQRGADTGELFFGEGSRLTVL.

This chain uses TRBV4-1 with TRBJ2-4; 15 bases align to TRBD2. From germline, CDR1 is MGHRA and CDR2 YSYEKL. J was trimmed by 0 bases and V by 4 bases; bases with no gene match: 4. This CDR3 region has 18 residues. The CDR3, as DNA: TGCGCCAGCAGCCCGGGACTAGCGGGAGGTCTAGCCAAAAACATTCAGTACTTC. Its translation: CASSPGLAGGLAKNIQYF.

The V gene is TRBV20-1, the J gene TRBJ2-5; maybe TRBD2 (5 bases). This CDR3 contains 13 residues. CDR1 and CDR2 (germline): DFQATT, SNEGSKA (reference sequence). Trimming cost V 1 base and J 1 base, with 7 bases left between them. The CDR3 spells CSARGGSQETQYF. Here the CDR3 DNA reads TGCAGTGCTAGAGGAGGGAGCCAAGAGACCCAGTACTTC.

The rearrangement uses TRBV4-1 and TRBJ2-1, with 7 bases matching TRBD1. V was clipped by 0 bases and J by 4 bases; unmatched bases: 6. The length of the CDR3 is 16 residues. Germline V gene lookup returns CDR1 MGHRA and CDR2 YSYEKL. The CDR3 nucleotides read TGCGCCAGCAGCCAAGATTTAAGGGGGCTGTACAATGAGCAGTTCTTC. Translation: CASSQDLRGLYNEQFF.

This clonotype appeared a single time. The chain is built from TRBV12-3 or TRBV12-4 and TRBJ1-1, with D unclear. Trimming shortened V by 3 bases and J by 0 bases, and 14 bases separated the two germline ends. The CDR3 is 16 residues long. The CDR3 nucleotides are TGTGCCAGCAGTTTGAGGTTAGCCAGCATGAACACTGAAGCTTTCTTT. This encodes CASSLRLASMNTEAFF.

The chain is built from TRBV6-5 and TRBJ2-5; D uncertain. Germline CDR1 and CDR2: MNHEY and SVGAGI. Trimming shortened V by 4 bases and J by 2 bases, and 8 bases separated the two germline ends. The CDR3 length is 13 residues. This chain's CDR3 is CASSLPAQETQYF. The CDR3 DNA follows: TGTGCCAGCAGTTTGCCGGCTCAAGAGACCCAGTACTTC.

This sequence joins TRBV28 and TRBJ2-3; D remains unclear. Trimming stripped 3 bases from V and 1 base from J, with 8 bases between. CDR1 is MDHEN, CDR2 SYDVKM, per germline. The CDR3 sequence is 14 residues long. In nucleotides, the CDR3 is TGTGCCAGCAGTTTTCTTGGGGGCACAGATACGCAGTATTTT. This translates into CASSFLGGTDTQYF.

The chain couples TRBV9 to TRBJ1-1, with 9 bases lining up with TRBD1. This CDR3 spans 15 amino acids. Germline V gene data show CDR1 as SGDLS and CDR2 as YYNGEE. J lost 5 bases, V lost 0 bases, and 5 bases had no gene match. CDR3 in DNA: TGTGCCAGCAGCGTAGCCGGGACAGGGCTAACTGAAGCTTTCTTT. This gives the protein CASSVAGTGLTEAFF.

The rearrangement uses TRBV5-1 and TRBJ1-5; the D gene is possibly TRBD1 (6 bases). The CDR3 extends over 15 amino acids. The ends were cut back, 0 bases at V and 7 bases at J, with 14 bases in the middle. Germline-derived CDR1 and CDR2 are SGHRS and YFSETQ. CDR3 sequence reads: CASSLAGEGRQPQHF. CDR3 nucleotides: TGCGCCAGCAGCTTGGCAGGGGAAGGTAGGCAGCCCCAGCATTTT.

The chain combines TRBV20-1 with TRBJ1-4; 7 bases map to TRBD1. The germline gives CDR1 DFQATT, CDR2 SNEGSKA (reference sequence). Trimming at V came to 3 bases and at J to 8 bases, leaving 12 bases not matched to a gene. The CDR3 covers 15 residues. The CDR3 protein is CSARIPGTAKEKLFF. In DNA, the CDR3 is TGCAGTGCTAGGATACCCGGGACAGCGAAGGAAAAACTGTTTTTT.

The chain combines TRBV29-1 with TRBJ1-1; possible D gene TRBD1, 5 bases. The V gene's germline CDR1 is SQVTM and CDR2 ANQGSEA. The CDR3 contains 11 residues. V lost 5 bases, J lost 11 bases, and 15 bases lay in between. The CDR3, as DNA: TGCAGCGTTAATGGGGGGAATCAGGCTTTCTTT. It codes for CSVNGGNQAFF.

This sequence joins TRBV15 and TRBJ2-4; D unresolved. V lost 0 bases and J 0 bases, leaving 12 bases between the germline ends. This CDR3 comprises 17 residues. CDR1 is LNHNV, CDR2 YYDKDF, per germline (reference sequence). The CDR3 is CATSRDSRLVAKNIQYF. DNA for the CDR3: TGTGCCACCAGCAGAGATTCCAGACTCGTAGCCAAAAACATTCAGTACTTC.

J is TRBJ2-5 and V is TRBV7-3; 9 bases align to TRBD2. The CDR3 extends over 15 amino acids. V lost 1 base, J lost 0 bases, and 0 bases stayed unmatched. Germline V gene data show CDR1 as SGHTA and CDR2 as FQGTGA. DNA of the CDR3: TGTGCCAGCAGCTTAAGCGGGGGGGACCAAGAGACCCAGTACTTC. Encoded protein: CASSLSGGDQETQYF. Based on the CDR3 plus reference TRBV7-3 and TRBJ2-5, the full variable domain is GAGVSQTPSNKVTEKGKYVELRCDPISGHTALYWYRQSLGQGPEFLIYFQGTGAADDSGLPNDRFFAVRPEGSVSTLKIQRTERGDSAVYLCASSLSGGDQETQYFGPGTRLLVL.

The V call is TRBV28, the J call TRBJ2-3; no clear D. The CDR3 is made up of 11 amino acids. Trimming stripped 7 bases from V and 4 bases from J, with 6 bases between. Looked up from germline, CDR1 is MDHEN and CDR2 is SYDVKM. CDR3 amino acids: CASKASDTQYF. CDR3 sequence (DNA): TGTGCCAGCAAGGCGTCAGATACGCAGTATTTT.

This clonotype was counted once. The genes are TRBV20-1 and TRBJ2-7; 13 bases map to TRBD2. Losses at the gene ends were 6 bases for V and 1 base for J; bases not matched to a gene: 18. This CDR3 is 19 amino acids long. CDR1 and CDR2 (germline): DFQATT, SNEGSKA (reference sequence). In DNA, the CDR3 is TGCAGTGCGTTAACCTATCCGGGACTAGCGGGATCGACATCCTACGAGCAGTACTTC. It yields the protein CSALTYPGLAGSTSYEQYF.

The chain recombines TRBV24-1 with TRBJ1-2; no definite D call. Germline lookup yields CDR1 KGHDR and CDR2 SFDVKD. The germline V and J ends were trimmed by 3 bases and 5 bases, with 6 bases remaining between them. The CDR3 covers 12 residues. The CDR3 DNA reads as TGTGCCACCAGTGATGCAGGTTATGGCTACACCTTC. Its protein product is CATSDAGYGYTF.

CDR3 sequence: CASSLDRQNTEAFF. The CDR3 DNA sequence: TGTGCCAGCAGCTTAGACAGACAAAACACTGAAGCTTTCTTT. V gene TRBV7-2 combines with J gene TRBJ1-1; no reliable D call. The length of the CDR3 is 14 residues. Germline loops: CDR1 SGHTA, CDR2 FQGNSA. V lost 1 base to trimming and J lost 2 bases, with 8 bases between them.

The V and J genes are TRBV9 and TRBJ2-6; D ambiguous. The V gene's germline CDR1 is SGDLS and CDR2 YYNGEE. The germline V and J ends were trimmed by 0 bases and 0 bases, with 10 bases remaining between them. The CDR3 loop spans 17 amino acids. CDR3 protein: CASSVGTPLSGANVLTF. The CDR3 bases are TGTGCCAGCAGCGTAGGTACTCCCCTCTCTGGGGCCAACGTCCTGACTTTC.

The V and J genes are TRBV2 and TRBJ1-2; a possible D gene is TRBD1 (5 bases). Germline V CDR1 and CDR2: SNHLY, FYNNEI. This CDR3 region has 12 residues. Trimming shortened V by 3 bases and J by 8 bases, and 10 bases separated the two germline ends. The CDR3 coding sequence is TGTGCCAGCAGTGAGCGACAGCAGGGCTACACCTTC. This sequence encodes CASSERQQGYTF.